The 5 T cell receptor beta chains below all came from one sample that was sequenced in a study of response to subunit inactivated influenza vaccine. TCRdb passed the RT-PCR reads through MiXCR, listing each CDR3 protein once. The repertoire includes some 500,000 distinct CDR3 sequences, 13% of them detected once, and about 12% sits in the top ten. Sequencing used PBMCs from blood, obtained roughly 46 days after vaccination. These receptors were obtained from a man aged 50-60 years who received an inactivated influenza vaccine.

This clonotype came up a few times. The chain combines TRBV20-1 with TRBJ1-3; D ambiguous. This CDR3 is built from 14 residues. Germline values: CDR1 DFQATT, CDR2 SNEGSKA (reference sequence). V shed 6 bases and J shed 0 bases, with 12 bases lying between them. For the CDR3, the DNA is TGCAGTGCCAGAAAACGAGTCTCTGGAAACACCATATATTTT. This encodes CSARKRVSGNTIYF.

This clonotype was found a few times. The gene calls are TRBV7-9 and TRBJ2-7, with TRBD2 matching 11 bases. With V trimmed by 4 bases and J by 0 bases, 8 bases remained unmatched. CDR1 and CDR2 (germline): SEHNR, FQNEAQ (reference sequence). This CDR3 has 17 residues. The CDR3 coding sequence is TGTGCCAGCAGCTCTCTGGGGACTAGCGGAAGCTCCTACGAGCAGTACTTC. Translation gives CASSSLGTSGSSYEQYF.

This clonotype has just a few counts. The CDR3 DNA follows: TGCAGTGCTACTACCACAGCCTCGGGGTTGGTCTCCTACGAGCAGTACTTC. Amino acids: CSATTTASGLVSYEQYF. This rearrangement joins TRBV20-1 to TRBJ2-7; the D gene is possibly TRBD2 (5 bases). Germline-derived CDR1 and CDR2 are DFQATT and SNEGSKA (reference sequence). The length of the CDR3 is 17 residues. V lost 4 bases and J 0 bases, leaving 22 bases between the germline ends.

This clonotype showed up just a few times. This chain joins TRBV7-2 and TRBJ2-7; D not certain. CDR3 size: 13 residues. V was clipped by 0 bases and J by 7 bases, with 10 bases between them. Germline CDR1 and CDR2: SGHTA and FQGNSA. CDR3 sequence reads: CASSLASLREQYF. The CDR3 nucleotides are TGTGCCAGCAGCTTAGCTAGCTTACGGGAGCAGTACTTC.

This clonotype occurred many times. The chain is built from TRBV7-2 and TRBJ2-4, with D uncertain. V lost 0 bases and J lost 3, with 0 bases in between. The CDR3 covers 12 residues. CDR1 SGHTA and CDR2 FQGNSA come from the germline V gene. The chain's CDR3 is CASSLAKNIQYF. The CDR3 coding sequence is TGTGCCAGCAGCTTAGCCAAAAACATTCAGTACTTC.